This T cell receptor (beta chain) was recovered during a study of T cell responses to AZD1222 COVID-19 vaccine. Only in-frame clones appear in the TCRdb table, and some are missing; sequencing was by immunoSEQ multiplex PCR. The table includes about 130,000 clones, around 84% detected once. Findings of the study overall: Unmutated variant regions reportedly attract nearly half of all spike-specific TCRs. Without day 14 samples, only post-peak T cell repertoires were studied. The breadth and depth of Spike-specific TCRs increased once two AZD1222 doses had been given. AZD1222 recipients seropositive at baseline numbered only six or seven.

As regards this clone: No antigen is known for it.

This receptor was taken from an adult in good health. The source was peripheral blood, collected on day 0 of AZD1222 vaccination.

CDR3 protein: CASSKMGWGATSGNTIYF. The CDR3 DNA reads TGCGCCAGCAGTAAAATGGGTTGGGGGGCGACCTCTGGAAACACCATATATTTT. The chain links TRBV23-1 to TRBJ1-3; D might be TRBD1 (6 bases). TRBV23-1 is annotated as an ORF whose role is uncertain. The CDR3 is 18 amino acids. V lost 5 bases to trimming and J lost 0 bases, with 20 bases between them.